The entry that follows covers one T cell receptor beta chain sequence. The data were obtained in a study of cytomegalovirus exposure and HLA in healthy donors. Researchers ran the PCR with 60 Vbeta and 13 Jbeta primers. Profiled with immunoSEQ multiplex PCR; TCRdb holds only in-frame clones, not every one. The sample has hundreds of thousands of clones, approximately 82% seen once; the top ten hold more than 0.45%. The CDR3 length is 13 residues. The V end lost 7 bases, the J end lost 1 base, and 9 bases lay between the germline ends. From germline, CDR1 is SGHTA and CDR2 FQGTGA. The sequenced sample was PBMCs. This TCR derives from a woman aged 40 to 50 in good health and CMV-seronegative. This rearrangement joins TRBV7-3 to TRBJ2-3; possibly TRBD2 for D (5 bases). The CDR3: CASTDGGTDTQYF. The CDR3 DNA sequence: TGTGCCAGCACGGACGGGGGCACAGATACGCAGTATTTT.